Below, 13 T cell receptor beta chains from the same sample are listed, as sequenced in a study of shared T cell receptors in the human thymus. The protocol was immunoSEQ multiplex PCR, while the TCRdb copy is restricted to in-frame clones and leaves out a portion. The table shows 700,000 or so clones, with 80% to 90% occurring only once. The sample was also linked to a second study, of human thymus T cells.

The sequenced sample consisted of thymocytes. These receptors all stem from a girl less than two years old with a congenital heart defect.

V is TRBV5-6 and J is TRBJ2-7; possibly TRBD2 for D (6 bases). CDR3 length: 14 amino acids. Between the trimmed V and J ends, which lost 1 base and 5 bases, there was a span of 13 bases. CDR1 is SGHDT, CDR2 YYEEEE, per germline. The chain's CDR3 is CASSLIGGGDEQYF. The CDR3 DNA is TGTGCCAGCAGCTTGATCGGGGGAGGCGACGAGCAGTACTTC.

This clone has just one count. The rearrangement links TRBV27 to TRBJ1-4, with 7 bases lining up with TRBD1. The CDR3 length is 14 residues. The V segment lost 5 bases and the J segment 7 bases; nucleotides outside the gene matches: 7. The germline gives CDR1 MNHEY, CDR2 SMNVEV (reference sequence). This CDR3 is CASSTNRGGEKLFF. The CDR3 coding sequence is TGTGCCAGCAGTACAAACAGGGGAGGTGAAAAACTGTTTTTT.

This sequence joins TRBV10-3 and TRBJ1-2; 10 bases line up with TRBD1. Trimming cost V 9 bases and J 5 bases; bases outside gene matches: 15. Germline V lookup: CDR1 ENHRY, CDR2 SYGVKD. This CDR3 comprises 16 residues. DNA of the CDR3: TGTGCCATTAAACGACAGGGGGCGAGGGGCCTATATGGCTACACCTTC. It specifies CAIKRQGARGLYGYTF.

The J gene is TRBJ1-1, the V gene TRBV25-1, with a possible D match to TRBD1 (5 bases). Trimming took 1 base from V and 4 from J, leaving 13 bases between them. The length of the CDR3 is 15 residues. The germline V gene has CDR1 MGHDK and CDR2 SYGVNS. The CDR3 loop is CASSEFGGWGTEAFF. DNA for the CDR3: TGTGCCAGCAGTGAATTCGGGGGATGGGGCACTGAAGCTTTCTTT.

This clone has just one count. The rearrangement joins TRBV7-6 to TRBJ1-2; TRBD1 is a possible D gene (6 bases). CDR3 length: 16 amino acids. From germline, CDR1 is SGHVS and CDR2 FNYEAQ. Trimming shortened V by 6 bases and J by 1 base, and 18 bases separated the two germline ends. The CDR3 DNA is TGTGCCAGCAGTTTATGGACAGACCGTATTAACTATGGCTACACCTTC. It specifies CASSLWTDRINYGYTF.

This sequence joins TRBV9 and TRBJ2-2; TRBD2 matches 8 bases. The CDR3 totals 17 residues. The V and J ends lost 0 bases and 0 bases, in that order; junction bases with no gene match: 4. CDR1 and CDR2 (germline): SGDLS, YYNGEE. In DNA form, the CDR3 reads TGTGCCAGCAGCGTAGCGGGGGGGTTCGCGAACACCGGGGAGCTGTTTTTT. Translation: CASSVAGGFANTGELFF.

V and J are TRBV27 and TRBJ2-7; D is unresolved. Germline-derived CDR1 and CDR2 are MNHEY and SMNVEV (reference sequence). Trimming cost V 10 bases and J 3 bases, with 13 bases left between them. The length of the CDR3 is 12 residues. The CDR3 reads CATMGNSYEQYF. Here the CDR3 DNA reads TGTGCCACCATGGGTAACAGCTACGAGCAGTACTTC.

The rearrangement links TRBV25-1 to TRBJ2-2; 9 bases are shared with TRBD1. The V segment lost 6 bases and the J segment 2 bases; nucleotides outside the gene matches: 4. This CDR3 region has 15 residues. CDR1 MGHDK and CDR2 SYGVNS come from the germline V gene. In nucleotides, the CDR3 is TGTGCCAGCAGCACAGGGGGCGCAAACACCGGGGAGCTGTTTTTT. The encoded protein is CASSTGGANTGELFF.

This chain uses TRBV7-9 with TRBJ2-1, with a weak D call TRBD2 (5 bases). Germline V gene lookup returns CDR1 SEHNR and CDR2 FQNEAQ (reference sequence). Between the trimmed V and J ends, which lost 5 bases and 6 bases, there was a span of 8 bases. This CDR3 contains 12 residues. The CDR3 sequence is CASSPGVNEQFF. The CDR3, as DNA: TGTGCCAGCAGCCCCGGGGTCAATGAGCAGTTCTTC.

The chain joins TRBV4-1 to TRBJ1-1; 7 bases are a match to TRBD1. The CDR3 loop spans 16 amino acids. CDR1 and CDR2 (germline): MGHRA, YSYEKL. Trimming took 0 bases from V and 1 from J; bases not matched to a gene: 5. The CDR3 DNA sequence: TGCGCCAGCAGCCAAGACAACGACAGGGAGAACACTGAAGCTTTCTTT. Translating gives CASSQDNDRENTEAFF.

The V call is TRBV7-2, the J call TRBJ2-7; the match to TRBD1 covers 7 bases. Per the germline V gene, CDR1 is SGHTA and CDR2 is FQGNSA. With 1 base clipped from V and 1 base from J, the junction kept 10 bases outside the gene matches. CDR3 size: 17 residues. CDR3 coding DNA: TGTGCCAGCAGCTTAGGAGGGACAGTACCCTTTTCCTACGAGCAGTACTTC. It specifies CASSLGGTVPFSYEQYF.

V gene TRBV5-8 combines with J gene TRBJ1-1; no reliable D call. CDR3 length equals 14 residues. V was pared by 1 base and J by 2 bases, with 9 bases between. Germline-derived CDR1 and CDR2 are SGHTS and YDEGEE. CDR3: CASSLRQANTEAFF. The DNA for the CDR3 is TGTGCCAGCAGCTTGAGGCAGGCAAACACTGAAGCTTTCTTT.

CDR3 nucleotides: TGTGCCATCGGGGGCCGGTACCAAGAGACCCAGTACTTC. Translated: CAIGGRYQETQYF. This chain joins TRBV10-3 and TRBJ2-5; possibly TRBD1 for D (6 bases). Germline CDR1 is ENHRY and CDR2 is SYGVKD. Trimming left V 8 bases short and J 0 bases short, with 10 bases between. The CDR3 runs 13 residues.